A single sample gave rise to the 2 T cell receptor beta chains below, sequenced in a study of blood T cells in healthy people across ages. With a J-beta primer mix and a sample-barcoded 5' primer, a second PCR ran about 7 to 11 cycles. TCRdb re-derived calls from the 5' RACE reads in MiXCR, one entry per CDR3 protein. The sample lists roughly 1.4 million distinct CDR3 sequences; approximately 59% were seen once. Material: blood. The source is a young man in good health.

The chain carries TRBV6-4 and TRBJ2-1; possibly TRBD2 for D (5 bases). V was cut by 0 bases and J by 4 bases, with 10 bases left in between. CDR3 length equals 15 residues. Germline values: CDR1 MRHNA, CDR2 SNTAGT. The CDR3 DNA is TGTGCCAGCAGTGACTCTGACGGGATTTACAATGAGCAGTTCTTC. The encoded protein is CASSDSDGIYNEQFF.

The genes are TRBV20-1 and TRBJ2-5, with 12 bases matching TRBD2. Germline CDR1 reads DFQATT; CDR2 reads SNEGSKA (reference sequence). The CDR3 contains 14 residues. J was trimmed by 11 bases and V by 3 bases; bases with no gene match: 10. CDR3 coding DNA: TGCAGTGCTAGGACTAGCGGGAGCTACAATGAGCAGTACTTC. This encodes CSARTSGSYNEQYF.